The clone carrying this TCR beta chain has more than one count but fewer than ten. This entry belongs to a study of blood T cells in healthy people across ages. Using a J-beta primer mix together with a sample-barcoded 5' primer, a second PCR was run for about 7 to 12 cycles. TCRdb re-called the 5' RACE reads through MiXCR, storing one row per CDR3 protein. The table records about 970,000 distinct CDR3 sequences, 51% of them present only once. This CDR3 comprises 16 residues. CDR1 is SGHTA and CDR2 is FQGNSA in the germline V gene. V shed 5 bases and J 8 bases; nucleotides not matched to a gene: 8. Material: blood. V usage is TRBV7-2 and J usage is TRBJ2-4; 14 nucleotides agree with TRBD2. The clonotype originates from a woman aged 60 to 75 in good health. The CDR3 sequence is CASSGTSGSRGDIQYF. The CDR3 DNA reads TGTGCCAGCAGCGGGACTAGCGGGAGTCGGGGGGACATTCAGTACTTC.